The sequence of this T cell receptor beta chain was determined in a study of siplizumab effects on memory and regulatory T cells. Study results and caveats: Contribution to the alloresponse seemed major for naive T cells, which also seemed more diverse than memory cells.

TCRdb's table, derived via immunoSEQ multiplex PCR, lists solely in-frame clones and lacks some. The sample consists of around 97,000 clones, about 95% of them appearing once. Of note for this clone: Antigen unknown.

The ends were cut back, 4 bases at V and 0 bases at J, with 19 bases in the middle. There are 18 residues in the CDR3. The germline CDR1 and CDR2 sequences are SGHTA and FQGTGA. The receptor was isolated from a human donor in good health. What was sequenced was non-Treg CD4+ T cells sorted from blood. V and J are TRBV7-3 and TRBJ1-3; TRBD1 might be the D (5 bases). The CDR3 loop reads CASSSWGFAFYSGNTIYF. The CDR3 nucleotides read TGTGCCAGCAGCTCCTGGGGGTTCGCCTTTTACTCTGGAAACACCATATATTTT. Combining the CDR3 with reference TRBV7-3 and TRBJ1-3 gives the whole variable domain GAGVSQTPSNKVTEKGKYVELRCDPISGHTALYWYRQSLGQGPEFLIYFQGTGAADDSGLPNDRFFAVRPEGSVSTLKIQRTERGDSAVYLCASSSWGFAFYSGNTIYFGEGSWLTVV.